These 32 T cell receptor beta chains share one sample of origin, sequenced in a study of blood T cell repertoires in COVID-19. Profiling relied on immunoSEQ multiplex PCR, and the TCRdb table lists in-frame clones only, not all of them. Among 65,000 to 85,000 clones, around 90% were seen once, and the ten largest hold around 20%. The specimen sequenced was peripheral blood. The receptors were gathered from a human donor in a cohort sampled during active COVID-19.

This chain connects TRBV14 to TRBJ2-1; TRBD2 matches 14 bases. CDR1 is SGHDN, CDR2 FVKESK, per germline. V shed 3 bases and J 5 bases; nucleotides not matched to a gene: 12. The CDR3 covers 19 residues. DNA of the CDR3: TGTGCCAGCAGCCAGAGACTAGCGGGAGGGCCTAGAGACAACAATGAGCAGTTCTTC. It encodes CASSQRLAGGPRDNNEQFF.

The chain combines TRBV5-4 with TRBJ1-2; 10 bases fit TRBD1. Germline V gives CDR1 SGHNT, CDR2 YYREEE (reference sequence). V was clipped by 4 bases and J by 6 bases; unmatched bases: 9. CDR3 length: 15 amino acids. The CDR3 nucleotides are TGTGCCAGCAGCGGATGGACAGGGGGGTTCGATGGCTACACCTTC. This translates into CASSGWTGGFDGYTF.

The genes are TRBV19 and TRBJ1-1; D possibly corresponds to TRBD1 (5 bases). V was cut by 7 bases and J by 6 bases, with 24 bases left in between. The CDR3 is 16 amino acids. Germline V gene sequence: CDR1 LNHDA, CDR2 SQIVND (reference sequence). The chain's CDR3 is CASTRTLPPRTAEAFF. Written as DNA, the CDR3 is TGTGCCAGTACCAGGACACTCCCTCCCCGAACGGCTGAAGCTTTCTTT.

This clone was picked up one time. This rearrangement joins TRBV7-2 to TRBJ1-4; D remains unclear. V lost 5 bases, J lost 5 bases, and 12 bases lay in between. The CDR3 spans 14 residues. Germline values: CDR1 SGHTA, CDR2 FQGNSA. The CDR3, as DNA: TGTGCCAGCAGCAGCCGCGCGGGGAATGAAAAACTGTTTTTT. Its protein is CASSSRAGNEKLFF.

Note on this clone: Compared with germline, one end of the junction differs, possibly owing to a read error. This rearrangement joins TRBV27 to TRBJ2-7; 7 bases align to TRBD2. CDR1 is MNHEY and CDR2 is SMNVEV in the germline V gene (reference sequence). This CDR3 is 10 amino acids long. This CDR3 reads CASGPSGRRF. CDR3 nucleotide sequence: TGTGCCAGCGGACCATCCGGGAGGCGCTTC.

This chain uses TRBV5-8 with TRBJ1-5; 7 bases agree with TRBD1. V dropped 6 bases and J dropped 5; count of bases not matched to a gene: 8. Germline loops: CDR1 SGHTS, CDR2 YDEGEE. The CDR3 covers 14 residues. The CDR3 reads CASTPGQMDQPQHF. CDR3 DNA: TGTGCCAGCACACCGGGACAGATGGATCAGCCCCAGCATTTT.

The CDR3 loop reads CASSQDGQGGFRNQPQHF. CDR3 nucleotides: TGTGCCAGCAGCCAAGATGGACAGGGGGGTTTTCGCAATCAGCCCCAGCATTTT. V gene TRBV3-1 (or the pseudogene TRBV3-2) combines with J gene TRBJ1-5; 10 bases are a match to TRBD1. V dropped 0 bases and J dropped 2; count of bases not matched to a gene: 7. The CDR3 has 18 amino acids. Germline-derived CDR1 and CDR2 are LGHDT and YNNKEL (reference sequence).

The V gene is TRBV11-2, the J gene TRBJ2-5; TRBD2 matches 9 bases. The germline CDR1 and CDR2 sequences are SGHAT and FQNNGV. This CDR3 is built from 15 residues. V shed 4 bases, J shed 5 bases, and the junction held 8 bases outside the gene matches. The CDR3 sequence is CASSSFSGGGETQYF. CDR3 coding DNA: TGTGCCAGCAGCTCGTTTAGCGGGGGCGGGGAGACCCAGTACTTC.

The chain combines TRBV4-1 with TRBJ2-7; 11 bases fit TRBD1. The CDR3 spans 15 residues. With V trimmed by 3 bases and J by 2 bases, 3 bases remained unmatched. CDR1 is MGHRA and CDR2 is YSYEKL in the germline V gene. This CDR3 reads CASSHGTGGAYEQYF. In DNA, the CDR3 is TGCGCCAGCAGCCACGGGACAGGGGGGGCCTACGAGCAGTACTTC.

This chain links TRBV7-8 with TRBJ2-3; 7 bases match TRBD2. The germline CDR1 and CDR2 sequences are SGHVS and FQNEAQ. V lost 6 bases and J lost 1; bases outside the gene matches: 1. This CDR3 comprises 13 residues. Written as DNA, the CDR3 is TGTGCCAGCAGTAGCGGGCGCACAGATACGCAGTATTTT. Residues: CASSSGRTDTQYF.

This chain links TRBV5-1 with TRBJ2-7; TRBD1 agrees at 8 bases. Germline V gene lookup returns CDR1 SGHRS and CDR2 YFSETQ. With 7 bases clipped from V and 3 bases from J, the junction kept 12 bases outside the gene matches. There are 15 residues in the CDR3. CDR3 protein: CASHSPDRAVYEQYF. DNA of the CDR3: TGCGCCAGCCATTCCCCGGACAGGGCCGTCTACGAGCAGTACTTC. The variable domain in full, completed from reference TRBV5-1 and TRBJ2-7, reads KAGVTQTPRYLIKTRGQQVTLSCSPISGHRSVSWYQQTPGQGLQFLFEYFSETQRNKGNFPGRFSGRQFSNSRSEMNVSTLELGDSALYLCASHSPDRAVYEQYFGPGTRLTVT.

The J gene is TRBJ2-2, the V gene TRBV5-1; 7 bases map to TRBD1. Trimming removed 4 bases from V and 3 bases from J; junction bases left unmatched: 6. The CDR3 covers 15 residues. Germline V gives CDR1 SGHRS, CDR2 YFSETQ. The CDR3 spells CASSDRDRYTGELFF. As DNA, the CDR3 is TGCGCCAGCAGCGACCGGGACAGATACACCGGGGAGCTGTTTTTT.

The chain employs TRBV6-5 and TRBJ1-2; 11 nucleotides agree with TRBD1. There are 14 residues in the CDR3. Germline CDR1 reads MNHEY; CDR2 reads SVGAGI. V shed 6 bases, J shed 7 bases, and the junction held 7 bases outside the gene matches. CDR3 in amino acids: CASSGQGAISGYTF. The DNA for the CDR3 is TGTGCCAGCAGCGGACAGGGGGCGATTAGTGGCTACACCTTC.

This CDR3 is CSVRASAPPDTQYF. In nucleotides, the CDR3 is TGCAGCGTTAGGGCTAGCGCTCCCCCAGATACGCAGTATTTT. The chain joins TRBV29-1 to TRBJ2-3, with D possibly matching TRBD2 (6 bases). CDR1 and CDR2 from the germline V gene are SQVTM and ANQGSEA. V was pared by 5 bases and J by 4 bases, with 16 bases between. The CDR3 covers 14 residues.

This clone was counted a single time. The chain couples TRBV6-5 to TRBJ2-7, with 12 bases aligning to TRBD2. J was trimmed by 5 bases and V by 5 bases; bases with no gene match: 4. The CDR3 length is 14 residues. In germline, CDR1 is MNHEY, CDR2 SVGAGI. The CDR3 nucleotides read TGTGCCAGCAGTAACCTAGCGGGGGGGCACGAGCAGTACTTC. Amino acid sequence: CASSNLAGGHEQYF.

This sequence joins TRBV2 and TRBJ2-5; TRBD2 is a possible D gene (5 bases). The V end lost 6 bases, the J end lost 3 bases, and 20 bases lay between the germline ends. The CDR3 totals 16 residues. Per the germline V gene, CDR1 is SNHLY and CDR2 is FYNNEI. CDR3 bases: TGTGCCAGCAGCGGGGTTGGCGGACTCAGCAAAGAGACCCAGTACTTC. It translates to CASSGVGGLSKETQYF.

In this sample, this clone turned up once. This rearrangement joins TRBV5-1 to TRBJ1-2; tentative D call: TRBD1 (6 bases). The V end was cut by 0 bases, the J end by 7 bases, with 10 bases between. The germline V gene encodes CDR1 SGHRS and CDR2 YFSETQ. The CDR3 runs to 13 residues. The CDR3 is CASSLDRVAGYTF. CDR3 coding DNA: TGCGCCAGCAGCTTGGACAGGGTAGCTGGCTACACCTTC.

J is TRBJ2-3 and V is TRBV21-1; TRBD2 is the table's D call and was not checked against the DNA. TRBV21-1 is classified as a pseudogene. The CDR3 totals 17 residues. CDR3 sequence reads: CASSKVETSGRTDTQYF. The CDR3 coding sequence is TGTGCCAGCAGCAAAGTCGAGACTAGCGGCCGCACAGATACGCAGTATTTT.

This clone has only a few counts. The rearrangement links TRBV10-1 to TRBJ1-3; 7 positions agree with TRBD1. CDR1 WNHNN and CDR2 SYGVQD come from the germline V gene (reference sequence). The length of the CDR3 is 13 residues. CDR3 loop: CATRQGRGNTIYF. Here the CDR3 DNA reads TGCGCAACGCGACAGGGCCGTGGAAACACCATATATTTT.

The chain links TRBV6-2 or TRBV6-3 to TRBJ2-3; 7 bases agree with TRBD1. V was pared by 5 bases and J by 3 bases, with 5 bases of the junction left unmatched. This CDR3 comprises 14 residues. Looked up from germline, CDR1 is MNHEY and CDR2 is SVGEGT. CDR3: CASSLRQGTDTQYF. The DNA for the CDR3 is TGTGCCAGCAGTCTCCGACAGGGAACAGATACGCAGTATTTT.

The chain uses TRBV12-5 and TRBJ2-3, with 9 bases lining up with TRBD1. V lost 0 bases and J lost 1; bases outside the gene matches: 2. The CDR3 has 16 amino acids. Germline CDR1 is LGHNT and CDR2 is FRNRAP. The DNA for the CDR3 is TGTGCTAGTGGTTTGGTACGGACAGGGGGCACAGATACGCAGTATTTT. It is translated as CASGLVRTGGTDTQYF. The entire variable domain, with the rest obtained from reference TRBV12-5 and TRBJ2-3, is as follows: DARVTQTPRHKVTEMGQEVTMRCQPILGHNTVFWYRQTMMQGLELLAYFRNRAPLDDSGMPKDRFSAEMPDATLATLKIQPSEPRDSAVYFCASGLVRTGGTDTQYFGPGTRLTVL.

DNA for the CDR3: TGTGCCAGCAGCCGGGACAGGGGGAAGGAGACCCAGTACTTC. Residues: CASSRDRGKETQYF. V gene TRBV7-7 combines with J gene TRBJ2-5; 11 positions match TRBD1. The CDR3 runs to 14 residues. Germline CDR1 reads SSHAT; CDR2 reads FNYEAQ (reference sequence). Trimming took 5 bases from V and 5 from J; bases not matched to a gene: 4.

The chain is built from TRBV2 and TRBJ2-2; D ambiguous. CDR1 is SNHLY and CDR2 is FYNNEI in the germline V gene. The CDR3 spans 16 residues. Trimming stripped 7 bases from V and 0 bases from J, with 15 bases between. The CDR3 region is CASTTTVSANTGELFF. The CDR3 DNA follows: TGTGCCAGCACCACTACCGTCAGCGCGAACACCGGGGAGCTGTTTTTT.

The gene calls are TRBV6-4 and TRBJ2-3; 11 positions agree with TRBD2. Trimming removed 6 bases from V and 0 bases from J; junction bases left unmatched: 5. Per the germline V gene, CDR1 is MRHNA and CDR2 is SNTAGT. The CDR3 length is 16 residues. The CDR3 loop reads CASSPWTSGSTDTQYF. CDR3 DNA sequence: TGTGCCAGCAGCCCTTGGACTAGCGGGAGCACAGATACGCAGTATTTT.

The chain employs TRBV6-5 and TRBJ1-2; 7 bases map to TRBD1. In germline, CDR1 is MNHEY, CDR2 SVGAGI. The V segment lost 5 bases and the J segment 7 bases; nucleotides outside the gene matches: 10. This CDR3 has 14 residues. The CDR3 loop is CASSTRQGRGGYTF. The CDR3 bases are TGTGCCAGCAGTACTAGACAGGGTAGAGGTGGCTACACCTTC.

The CDR3 region has the DNA TGTGCCAGCAGCGGCTCCGGGACAGGGGCTACGAGGCAGTACTTC. Its protein product is CASSGSGTGATRQYF. The chain combines TRBV7-8 with TRBJ2-7; 10 nucleotides agree with TRBD1. Looked up from germline, CDR1 is SGHVS and CDR2 is FQNEAQ. J lost 9 bases, V lost 5 bases, and 13 bases had no gene match. The CDR3 extends over 15 amino acids.

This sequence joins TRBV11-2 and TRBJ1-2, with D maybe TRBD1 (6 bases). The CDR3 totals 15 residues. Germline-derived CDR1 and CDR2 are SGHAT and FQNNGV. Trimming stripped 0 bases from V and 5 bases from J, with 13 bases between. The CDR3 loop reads CASSLEGALLYGYTF. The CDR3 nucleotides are TGTGCCAGCAGCTTAGAGGGGGCCCTGTTGTATGGCTACACCTTC.

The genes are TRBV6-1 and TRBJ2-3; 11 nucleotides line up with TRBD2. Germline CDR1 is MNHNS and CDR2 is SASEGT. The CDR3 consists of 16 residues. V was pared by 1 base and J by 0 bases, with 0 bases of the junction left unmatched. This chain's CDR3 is CASSEVAGGSTDTQYF. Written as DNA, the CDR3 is TGTGCCAGCAGTGAAGTAGCGGGGGGGAGCACAGATACGCAGTATTTT.

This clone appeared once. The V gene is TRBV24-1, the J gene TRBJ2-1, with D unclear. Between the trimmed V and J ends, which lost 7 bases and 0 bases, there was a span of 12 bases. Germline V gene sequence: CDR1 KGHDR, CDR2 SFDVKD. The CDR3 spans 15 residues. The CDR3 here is CATSDPRNSYNEQFF. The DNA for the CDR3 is TGTGCCACCAGCGACCCTAGGAACTCCTACAATGAGCAGTTCTTC.

The CDR3 nucleotides read TGTGCCAGCAGCCCCCAGGGTTCCTACGAGCAGTACTTC. It codes for CASSPQGSYEQYF. The V gene is TRBV3-1 (or the pseudogene TRBV3-2), the J gene TRBJ2-7; TRBD1 is a possible D gene (5 bases). Deletions cut 4 bases from V and 1 base from J, with 8 bases between. Germline V gene lookup returns CDR1 LGHDT and CDR2 YNNKEL (reference sequence). This CDR3 comprises 13 residues.

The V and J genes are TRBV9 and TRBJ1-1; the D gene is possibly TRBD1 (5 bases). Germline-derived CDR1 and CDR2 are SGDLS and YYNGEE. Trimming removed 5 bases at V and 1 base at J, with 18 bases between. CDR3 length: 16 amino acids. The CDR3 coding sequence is TGTGCCAGCAGTTGGCAGGGAGGGAAGGGGAACACTGAAGCTTTCTTT. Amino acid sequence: CASSWQGGKGNTEAFF.

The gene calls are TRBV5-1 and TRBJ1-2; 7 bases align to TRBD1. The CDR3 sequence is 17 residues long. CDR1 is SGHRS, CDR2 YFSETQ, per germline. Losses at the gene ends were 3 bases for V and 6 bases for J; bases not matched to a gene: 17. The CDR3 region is CASSSPGGKGGRDGYTF. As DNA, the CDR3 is TGCGCCAGCAGCTCCCCCGGCGGTAAAGGGGGCAGGGATGGCTACACCTTC.